This T cell receptor (beta chain) was sequenced during a study of T cell responses to AZD1222 COVID-19 vaccine. The trim removed 5 bases at V and 7 bases at J, leaving 7 bases unmatched. Germline loops: CDR1 LNHDA, CDR2 SQIVND (reference sequence). This CDR3 is built from 14 residues. Only in-frame clones appear in the TCRdb table, and some are missing; sequencing was by immunoSEQ multiplex PCR. The sample records 150,000 to 200,000 clones, around nine tenths being singletons. The sequence came from an adult who received the AZD1222 COVID-19 vaccine. The sequencing here drew on peripheral blood, taken 28 days after the second AZD1222 dose. The chain employs TRBV19 and TRBJ2-1, with TRBD2 identical over 8 bases. The CDR3 region has the DNA TGTGCCAGTAGTGCGGGGGGCTTCGGAAATGAGCAGTTCTTC. Amino acid sequence: CASSAGGFGNEQFF.